These T cell receptor beta chains were read from a single sample in a study of OX40 agonist ivuxolimab in advanced cancers. Repertoires were generated with immunoSEQ multiplex PCR, while TCRdb's copy carries only in-frame clones and drops some. The table includes 57,000 or so clones, approximately 86% detected once. This material consisted of CD4+ or CD8+ T cells sorted from blood, taken in a trial of the OX40 agonist ivuxolimab. These receptors came from an adult with an advanced solid tumor such as melanoma, head and neck, liver or kidney cancer. CDR3s include the opening cysteine and the closing phenylalanine or tryptophan. D genes are given only for firm matches.

d_call,v_call,cdr3_length,j_call,cdr3_nt,cdr3_aa
.,TRBV11-3,16,TRBJ2-2,TGTGCCAGCAGCTCCCCCCCCGGGCAGAACACCGGGGAGCTGTTTTTT,CASSSPPGQNTGELFF
.,TRBV28,13,TRBJ2-7,TGTGCCAGCAGCCTGGCAGGGATGGCCGAGCAGTACTTC,CASSLAGMAEQYF
.,TRBV5-1,12,TRBJ2-4,TGCGCCAGCAGCCAGGACGGAAACATTCAGTACTTC,CASSQDGNIQYF
.,TRBV19,14,TRBJ2-1,TGTGCCAGTAGTGGGCGGGGAATTGGGTTAGGGCAGTTCTTC,CASSGRGIGLGQFF
TRBD2,TRBV29-1,13,TRBJ2-2,TGCAGCGTCCGTAGCGGGGGCACCGGGGAGCTGTTTTTT,CSVRSGGTGELFF
TRBD1,TRBV6-5,14,TRBJ2-3,TGTGCCAGCAGTCAACATGACAGGGCAGATACGCAGTATTTT,CASSQHDRADTQYF
.,TRBV5-6,13,TRBJ2-7,TGTGCCAGCGGGGGACTTACCTCCTACGAGCAGTACTTC,CASGGLTSYEQYF
TRBD1,TRBV2,16,TRBJ2-6,TGTGCCAGCAGCCCGGGACAGGGGGCTGGGGCCAACGTCCTGACTTTC,CASSPGQGAGANVLTF
.,TRBV12-5,13,TRBJ2-7,TGTGCTAGTGGTTTGGAGGTTGGCGGGTGGCAGTACTTC,CASGLEVGGWQYF
.,TRBV5-1,13,TRBJ1-2,TGCGCCAGCAGCTTGGATCCAGGTCGCGGCTACACCTTC,CASSLDPGRGYTF
.,TRBV6-5,14,TRBJ2-3,TGTGCCAGCAGGTCGTCGAGTAGCACAGATACGCAGTATTTT,CASRSSSSTDTQYF
.,TRBV15,14,TRBJ2-3,TGTGCCACCAGCAGAGAAGGAGTAGCAGATACGCAGTATTTT,CATSREGVADTQYF